These 5 T cell receptor beta chains came from one sample sequenced in a study of T cell responses to AZD1222 COVID-19 vaccine. This table comes from immunoSEQ multiplex PCR, and its TCRdb copy is limited to in-frame clones, with some not included. Of 150,000 to 200,000 clones in the sample, about 91% were seen once. The source material was peripheral blood, sampled 28 days after the second AZD1222 dose. These receptors originate from an adult who received the AZD1222 COVID-19 vaccine.

The CDR3 loop reads CASIGTGLSEAFF. CDR3 nucleotides: TGTGCCAGCATCGGGACAGGGTTGTCTGAAGCTTTCTTT. This sequence joins TRBV2 and TRBJ1-1, with 9 bases lining up with TRBD1. CDR1 is SNHLY, CDR2 FYNNEI, per germline. This CDR3 is built from 13 residues. V shed 7 bases and J 6 bases; nucleotides not matched to a gene: 6.

The rearrangement uses TRBV14 and TRBJ1-5; D might be TRBD1 (6 bases). Germline V lookup: CDR1 SGHDN, CDR2 FVKESK. The CDR3 is made up of 21 amino acids. Trimming shortened V by 7 bases and J by 2 bases, and 33 bases separated the two germline ends. As DNA, the CDR3 is TGTGCCAGCACCTTTATCGACAGGCGAAGATCAAAGTGGGTTCGCAATCAGCCCCAGCATTTT. Translated, it gives CASTFIDRRRSKWVRNQPQHF.

The chain couples TRBV13 to TRBJ1-1; D unresolved. Deletions cut 5 bases from V and 11 bases from J, with 9 bases between. From germline, CDR1 is PRHDT and CDR2 FYEKMQ (reference sequence). The CDR3 has 10 residues. CDR3 bases: TGTGCCAGCAGCCTAGTAGAGGCTTTCTTT. Translated, it gives CASSLVEAFF.

The chain uses TRBV3-1 (or the pseudogene TRBV3-2) and TRBJ2-5; TRBD2 agrees at 7 bases. The germline V gene encodes CDR1 LGHDT and CDR2 YNNKEL (reference sequence). The CDR3 spans 17 residues. V lost 0 bases and J lost 3; bases outside the gene matches: 10. CDR3 sequence: CASSQEAGLEFKETQYF. The CDR3 nucleotides are TGTGCCAGCAGCCAAGAGGCTGGACTAGAATTCAAAGAGACCCAGTACTTC.

The V gene is TRBV6-5, the J gene TRBJ1-1; tentatively, D is TRBD1 (5 bases). This CDR3 is 13 amino acids long. Trimming took off 4 bases at V and 1 base at J, with 7 bases between the two ends. CDR1 and CDR2 (germline): MNHEY, SVGAGI. The CDR3 sequence is CASSFDRNTEAFF. As DNA, the CDR3 is TGTGCCAGCAGTTTTGACAGGAACACTGAAGCTTTCTTT.